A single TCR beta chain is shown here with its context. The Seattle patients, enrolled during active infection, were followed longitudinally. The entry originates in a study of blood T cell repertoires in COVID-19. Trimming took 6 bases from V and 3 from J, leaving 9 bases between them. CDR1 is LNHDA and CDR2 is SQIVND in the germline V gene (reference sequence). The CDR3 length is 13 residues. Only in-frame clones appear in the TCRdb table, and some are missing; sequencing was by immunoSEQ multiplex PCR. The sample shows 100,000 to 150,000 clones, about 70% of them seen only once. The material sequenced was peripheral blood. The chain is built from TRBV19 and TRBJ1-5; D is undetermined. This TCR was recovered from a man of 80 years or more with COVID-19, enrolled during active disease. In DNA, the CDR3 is TGTGCCAGTAGAGGAGGGTACAATCAGCCCCAGCATTTT. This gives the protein CASRGGYNQPQHF.